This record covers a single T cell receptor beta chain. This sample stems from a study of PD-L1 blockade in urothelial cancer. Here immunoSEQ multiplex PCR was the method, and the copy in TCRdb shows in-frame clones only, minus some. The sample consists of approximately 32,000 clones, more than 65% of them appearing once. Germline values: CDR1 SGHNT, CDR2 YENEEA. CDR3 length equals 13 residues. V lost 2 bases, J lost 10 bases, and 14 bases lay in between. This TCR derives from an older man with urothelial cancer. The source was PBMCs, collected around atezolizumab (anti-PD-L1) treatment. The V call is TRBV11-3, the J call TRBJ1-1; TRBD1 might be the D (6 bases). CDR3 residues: CASSLNPQGRAFF. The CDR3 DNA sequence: TGTGCCAGCAGCTTAAACCCTCAGGGGAGAGCTTTCTTT.